One sample yielded the 3 T cell receptor beta chains listed below, sequenced in a study of control samples from healthy donors and cancer patients. Some clones are missing from TCRdb's copy, which holds only in-frame ones; the method was immunoSEQ multiplex PCR. The repertoire holds 190,000 or so clones, with over 80% as singletons. The material sequenced was blood. The receptor source for this set is a man aged 18 to 29 in good health.

The chain joins TRBV28 to TRBJ2-7, with D possibly matching TRBD2 (6 bases). V was cut by 1 base and J by 2 bases, with 9 bases left in between. Germline CDR1 and CDR2: MDHEN and SYDVKM. The CDR3 has 14 residues. CDR3 protein: CASSLYGGTYEQYF. The CDR3 coding sequence is TGTGCCAGCAGTTTATACGGGGGAACCTACGAGCAGTACTTC.

The chain joins TRBV11-3 to TRBJ2-7; D unclear. CDR3 length: 13 residues. The V gene's germline CDR1 is SGHNT and CDR2 YENEEA. Trimming took off 0 bases at V and 3 bases at J, with 6 bases between the two ends. The CDR3 nucleotides are TGTGCCAGCAGCTTAGATGGTGGCTACGAGCAGTACTTC. It codes for CASSLDGGYEQYF.

V gene TRBV5-1 combines with J gene TRBJ2-7; D tentatively reads TRBD1 or TRBD2 (5 bases each). V was clipped by 4 bases and J by 2 bases, with 13 bases between them. The germline V gene has CDR1 SGHRS and CDR2 YFSETQ. This CDR3 spans 14 amino acids. CDR3 bases: TGCGCCAGCAGCCCGGGGACCGGAACCTACGAGCAGTACTTC. Translated: CASSPGTGTYEQYF.